Shown below are 20 T cell receptor beta chains from a single sample sequenced in a study of graft-versus-host responses after intestinal transplantation. These receptors lack a known antigen. Measured with immunoSEQ multiplex PCR; TCRdb has only the in-frame clones, and not every one. The table has about 41,000 clones, 85% to 95% seen once. Material: unstimulated CD8+ T cells sorted from spleen or lymph node cells, obtained before transplant. These receptor sequences come from a human donor who was the organ donor for an intestinal transplant.

DNA of the CDR3: TGTGCCACCAGCAGGGATCCGGGACTCAATTACAATGAGCAGTTCTTC. It yields the protein CATSRDPGLNYNEQFF. The chain links TRBV15 to TRBJ2-1, with a weak D call TRBD2 (6 bases). The CDR3 extends over 16 amino acids. Germline CDR1 and CDR2: LNHNV and YYDKDF (reference sequence). The germline V and J ends were trimmed by 3 bases and 4 bases, with 16 bases remaining between them.

This sequence joins TRBV6-5 and TRBJ1-2; D is possibly TRBD1 (6 bases). Germline assignment: CDR1 MNHEY and CDR2 SVGAGI. Trimming took off 6 bases at V and 2 bases at J, with 16 bases between the two ends. This CDR3 has 15 amino acids. In DNA form, the CDR3 reads TGTGCCAGCAGGCTTTTGACAGGCCCCAACTATGGCTACACCTTC. Translating gives CASRLLTGPNYGYTF.

V usage is TRBV28 and J usage is TRBJ2-7; TRBD1 matches at 10 bases. V shed 1 base and J 2 bases; nucleotides not matched to a gene: 2. This CDR3 region has 15 residues. CDR1 MDHEN and CDR2 SYDVKM come from the germline V gene. The CDR3 loop reads CASSLSGQGTYEQYF. For the CDR3, the DNA is TGTGCCAGCAGTTTATCGGGACAGGGGACCTACGAGCAGTACTTC. The variable domain in full, completed from reference TRBV28 and TRBJ2-7, reads DVKVTQSSRYLVKRTGEKVFLECVQDMDHENMFWYRQDPGLGLRLIYFSYDVKMKEKGDIPEGYSVSREKKERFSLILESASTNQTSMYLCASSLSGQGTYEQYFGPGTRLTVT.

This chain uses TRBV19 with TRBJ1-2; perhaps TRBD1 as D (5 bases). V shed 6 bases and J shed 6 bases, with 17 bases lying between them. The CDR3 is made up of 14 amino acids. Germline values: CDR1 LNHDA, CDR2 SQIVND (reference sequence). The CDR3, as DNA: TGTGCCAGTAGCGGGGACGGGGGTGTGAATGGCTACACCTTC. This gives the protein CASSGDGGVNGYTF.

This clone was seen only a few times. The chain couples TRBV9 to TRBJ2-1; TRBD2 aligns across 10 bases. The CDR3 totals 15 residues. CDR1 and CDR2 (germline): SGDLS, YYNGEE. V shed 6 bases, J shed 2 bases, and the junction held 5 bases outside the gene matches. The CDR3 is CASTRAGGPYNEQFF. The CDR3 DNA follows: TGTGCCAGCACCCGAGCGGGGGGGCCCTACAATGAGCAGTTCTTC.

The chain links TRBV29-1 to TRBJ1-2; D is possibly TRBD1 (5 bases). CDR1 SQVTM and CDR2 ANQGSEA come from the germline V gene. Trimming took off 4 bases at V and 8 bases at J, with 11 bases between the two ends. The CDR3 is 11 amino acids. In DNA, the CDR3 is TGCAGCGTTGGGGGGGAGTGGGGCTACACCTTC. As protein: CSVGGEWGYTF.

V gene TRBV6-5 combines with J gene TRBJ2-5, with D possibly TRBD2 on 5 matching bases. CDR3 size: 14 residues. Germline CDR1 and CDR2: MNHEY and SVGAGI. Trimming took off 7 bases at V and 3 bases at J, with 15 bases between the two ends. Written as DNA, the CDR3 is TGTGCCAGCACCCCAAGGGAGACGGAAGAGACCCAGTACTTC. It codes for CASTPRETEETQYF.

The genes are TRBV5-6 and TRBJ2-7, with D unresolved. V lost 2 bases and J 6 bases, leaving 15 bases between the germline ends. The CDR3 consists of 14 residues. CDR1 is SGHDT, CDR2 YYEEEE, per germline. CDR3 in amino acids: CASSLGSRSGEQYF. CDR3 sequence (DNA): TGTGCCAGCAGCTTAGGTTCCAGGTCTGGCGAGCAGTACTTC.

The chain uses TRBV11-1 and TRBJ1-2; 8 nucleotides match TRBD1. The CDR3 length is 18 residues. J gave up 5 bases and V 5 bases, and 19 bases lay outside the gene matches. Germline V gives CDR1 SGHAT, CDR2 FQDESV (reference sequence). CDR3 residues: CASSLGPGQDTPFYGYTF. CDR3 in DNA: TGTGCCAGCAGCCTTGGACCGGGACAGGACACCCCCTTTTATGGCTACACCTTC.

This chain joins TRBV7-8 and TRBJ1-5; perhaps TRBD1 as D (5 bases). There are 13 residues in the CDR3. In germline, CDR1 is SGHVS, CDR2 FQNEAQ. V was cut by 5 bases and J by 7 bases, with 12 bases left in between. CDR3 sequence reads: CASSPGTNQPQHF. The CDR3 bases are TGTGCCAGCAGCCCCGGGACCAACCAGCCCCAGCATTTT.

The chain carries TRBV27 and TRBJ1-1; no clear D. CDR3 length: 13 amino acids. The V end lost 2 bases, the J end lost 0 bases, and 4 bases lay between the germline ends. CDR1 MNHEY and CDR2 SMNVEV come from the germline V gene (reference sequence). CDR3 in amino acids: CASSLHMNTEAFF. The CDR3 DNA follows: TGTGCCAGCAGTTTACACATGAACACTGAAGCTTTCTTT.

Details on this clone: The identical CDR3 is also encoded by other nucleotide sequences in the sample. This chain joins TRBV10-2 and TRBJ2-7, with 9 bases that match TRBD1. V was clipped by 4 bases and J by 1 base; unmatched bases: 8. CDR3 length equals 16 residues. Germline-derived CDR1 and CDR2 are WSHSY and SAAADI. The CDR3 nucleotides are TGCGCCAGCAGTGTCGGGACAGGGCGTAGTTCCTACGAGCAGTACTTC. Translated: CASSVGTGRSSYEQYF.

This clone was picked up one time. This chain joins TRBV4-1 and TRBJ2-3, with D possibly matching TRBD1 (6 bases). The V end was cut by 6 bases, the J end by 1 base, with 17 bases between. This CDR3 has 16 residues. CDR1 is MGHRA and CDR2 is YSYEKL in the germline V gene. Here the CDR3 DNA reads TGCGCCAGCAGAACCGGCTTCAGGGGCCGCACAGATACGCAGTATTTT. Translated, it gives CASRTGFRGRTDTQYF.

V gene TRBV27 combines with J gene TRBJ2-7, with D unclear. Germline V CDR1 and CDR2: MNHEY, SMNVEV (reference sequence). This CDR3 has 14 amino acids. V dropped 6 bases and J dropped 4 bases, with 16 bases sitting between them. In nucleotides, the CDR3 is TGTGCCAGCAGCCCAACACCTTTGGGGTACGAGCAGTACTTC. Translation gives CASSPTPLGYEQYF.

The V and J genes are TRBV6-5 and TRBJ2-3; D is unclear. This CDR3 contains 13 residues. The germline V gene encodes CDR1 MNHEY and CDR2 SVGAGI. Trimming took 2 bases from V and 4 from J, leaving 7 bases between them. The CDR3 sequence is CASSYLKADTQYF. The CDR3 nucleotides are TGTGCCAGCAGTTACCTAAAGGCAGATACGCAGTATTTT.

The rearrangement joins TRBV19 to TRBJ1-1; the D gene is possibly TRBD1 (6 bases). CDR1 and CDR2 (germline): LNHDA, SQIVND (reference sequence). The CDR3 is 12 residues long. The germline V and J ends were trimmed by 5 bases and 6 bases, with 10 bases remaining between them. In DNA form, the CDR3 reads TGTGCCAGTAGTCCCGAGGGGGCTGAAGCTTTCTTT. Protein: CASSPEGAEAFF.

The chain combines TRBV7-9 with TRBJ2-3; possible D gene TRBD1, 6 bases. Trimming shortened V by 2 bases and J by 0 bases, and 9 bases separated the two germline ends. This CDR3 region has 15 residues. Germline V gene data show CDR1 as SEHNR and CDR2 as FQNEAQ (reference sequence). CDR3 sequence: CASSLTGSSTDTQYF. In DNA, the CDR3 is TGTGCCAGCAGCTTAACAGGGTCTAGCACAGATACGCAGTATTTT.

The V and J genes are TRBV5-5 and TRBJ1-3; no clear D. Germline V gene data show CDR1 as SGHKS and CDR2 as YYEKEE (reference sequence). The CDR3 has 15 amino acids. Trimming took 2 bases from V and 0 from J, leaving 9 bases between them. In DNA, the CDR3 is TGTGCCAGCAGCTTAACGCACCCCTCTGGAAACACCATATATTTT. This translates into CASSLTHPSGNTIYF. Full variable domain (rest looked up from reference TRBV5-5 and TRBJ1-3): DAGVTQSPTHLIKTRGQQVTLRCSPISGHKSVSWYQQVLGQGPQFIFQYYEKEERGRGNFPDRFSARQFPNYSSELNVNALLLGDSALYLCASSLTHPSGNTIYFGEGSWLTVV.

With respect to this clone: The junction departs from germline at one end; a sequencing error may be responsible. In nucleotides, the CDR3 is TGTGCTAGCAGCGACACGGGGGGGGTGAACACCGGGGAGCTGTTTTTT. It specifies CASSDTGGVNTGELFF. The genes are TRBV7-7 and TRBJ2-2, with 8 bases matching TRBD2. The CDR3 contains 16 residues. Germline V CDR1 and CDR2: SSHAT, FNYEAQ (reference sequence).

This sequence joins TRBV27 and TRBJ2-7; 8 bases agree with TRBD1. The CDR3 has 14 residues. Germline assignment: CDR1 MNHEY and CDR2 SMNVEV (reference sequence). V trimming: 5 bases; J trimming: 3 bases; junction bases outside the gene matches: 6. CDR3 sequence: CASSQLTGDYEQYF. DNA for the CDR3: TGTGCCAGCAGTCAATTGACAGGGGACTACGAGCAGTACTTC.